The subject of this entry is one T cell receptor (beta chain). No antigen is known for it. No clone much larger than this one lies a single base away; base qualities are absent. The V end loses 6 bases and the J end loses 6 bases, and a stretch of 12 bases separates them. The germline V gene (reference sequence) provides CDR1 LNHDA and CDR2 SQIVND. The CDR3 covers 13 residues, taking in both the cysteine and the phenylalanine. Just the 39-base CDR3 DNA is kept, in frame starting at base 1. Whole blood was collected in K2EDTA tubes by collaborating institutions according to the institutions' own protocols. For TCRbeta analysis, collaborators shipped samples as frozen whole blood, isolated PBMCs, or DNA extracted from either of those sample types. TCRbeta CDR3 regions were amplified from genomic DNA by means of the immunoSEQ Assay, a bias-controlled multiplex PCR. On the study's bioinformatics: The number of nucleated cells in each sample was estimated by amplification of reference gene primers within the assay. Sequence reads were collapsed and filtered to measure the absolute abundance of every unique TCRbeta CDR3 rearrangement. For each sample, productive Simpson clonality was calculated as the square root of Simpson's diversity index across productive rearrangements. The table was pulled from immuneACCESS by TCRdb, which kept in-frame rearrangements only. Such tables lose some clones; where checked, under half of the loss comes from unresolved V genes, and the rest has no known cause. The V and J calls and the clone size are those of that table, but D and trimming were determined from the DNA. The sample includes about 210,000 clones, with 88% observed a single time. The ten top clones hold 1.5% of the sample.

These data are taken from a study of blood T cell repertoires in COVID-19 (dated by TCRdb to about 2020). Regarding the research as a whole: Samples covering the acute and convalescent phases of COVID-19 were provided by collaborators in the United States, Italy and Spain. The repertoires were released in a freely available public database meant as a resource for research on the immune response to SARS-CoV-2. The material from the prospective study consisted of cDNA or gDNA derived from T cells, B-cell-depleted T cells, or PBMCs. The samples were drawn from two sources: the first 160 participants of the ongoing ImmuneRACE study, and 1,000 to 1,500 subjects contributed by 6 global collaborators. Deeply sampled blood TCRbeta repertoires from subjects exposed to, actively infected with, or recovered from COVID-19 were included in the dataset. The sample metadata nearly always contained a de-identified subject ID, COVID-19 status, age in years and sex. Where available, HLA class I and class II types were obtained from metadata supplied by the sample provider rather than from assay-based typing.

The investigation overall reported the following: The amount of clinical and demographic metadata varied by source and participant and was provided uncurated.

This sequence uses TRBV19 and TRBJ2-1; possibly the D gene is TRBD2, per 6 matching bases. This sequence was found in a man between 18 and 35 years old with active or convalescent COVID-19. Sequencing was carried out using peripheral blood. In nucleotide form, the sequence is TGTGCCAGTAGGCCGGGAGTGGGCAATGAGCAGTTCTTC. This is translated as CASRPGVGNEQFF.